This TCR beta chain was captured in a study of technical replicates of blood from several donors. The assay was immunoSEQ multiplex PCR, and TCRdb's table has in-frame clones only and misses some. Among 65,000 to 75,000 clones listed, around 86% were seen once. CDR1 SGHTA and CDR2 FQGNSA come from the germline V gene. V trimming: 5 bases; J trimming: 8 bases; junction bases outside the gene matches: 9. The CDR3 is 14 amino acids. V is TRBV7-2 and J is TRBJ1-2; 9 nucleotides align to TRBD1. The clonotype comes from a human donor in good health. Some clones in this sample may be carry-over from other donors' samples. The sample comprised PBMCs. DNA of the CDR3: TGTGCCAGCAGCCCGGAGGGGACAGGGAAGGGCTACACCTTC. Translated: CASSPEGTGKGYTF.